The T cell receptor (beta chain) described here comes from a study of sequential checkpoint blockade in melanoma. Study at large: DNA from 91 pretreatment tumor samples underwent TCRβ immunosequencing. Twenty-two patients had tumor biopsies before treatment and at week 13. Overall study results and limits: Response in arm A was associated with pretreatment TIL clonality.

To note about this clone: Its antigen remains unidentified.

The method was immunoSEQ multiplex PCR; TCRdb's version includes in-frame clones alone and lacks a portion of them. The sample has fewer than 6,500 clones, about 26% seen once. From germline, CDR1 is KGHSH and CDR2 LQKENI. The CDR3 is made up of 15 amino acids. Trimming at V came to 3 bases and at J to 6 bases, leaving 8 bases not matched to a gene. As to treatment: randomized to nivolumab then ipilimumab (arm A) or the reverse (arm B). This TCR came from a human donor with melanoma. The sample in question was tumor tissue (inferred from file names), obtained from a patient given nivolumab and ipilimumab in sequence. The chain joins TRBV18 to TRBJ1-2; 9 bases fit TRBD1. CDR3 nucleotide sequence: TGTGCCAGCTCACCCCTCGTTGACAGGGGGAATGGCTACACCTTC. It yields the protein CASSPLVDRGNGYTF.